This T cell receptor beta chain was identified during a study of blood T cell repertoires in COVID-19 (dated by TCRdb to the early 2020s). Study-wide context: Samples from collaborators originated in the United States, Italy and Spain and spanned both the acute and convalescent phases of COVID-19. The material from the prospective study consisted of cDNA or gDNA derived from T cells, B-cell-depleted T cells, or PBMCs. Subjects who had been exposed to COVID-19, were actively infected with it, or had recovered from it provided the deeply sampled blood TCRbeta repertoires that made up the dataset. A freely available public database, intended as a resource for researchers studying the immune response to SARS-CoV-2, is where the repertoires were released. Samples came from the ongoing ImmuneRACE study (first 160 participants) plus 1,254 subjects from 6 global collaborators. A de-identified subject ID, COVID-19 status, age in years and sex were almost always included in the sample metadata. Where HLA class I and class II types were available, the types were taken from metadata supplied by the sample provider, not from assay-based typing.

Worth noting for this clone: The antigen it recognizes is unknown. Base-call qualities are not available, and no considerably larger clone is one nucleotide away.

CDR1 and CDR2 are read off the germline V gene (reference sequence) as SGHNT and YYREEE. Including the terminal cysteine and phenylalanine, the CDR3 comprises 14 residues. Only the CDR3 region is kept as DNA, spanning 42 bases read in frame from base 1. Between the V and J ends, shortened by 0 bases and 10 bases respectively, the junction contains 14 bases. The paper as a whole reports these results and caveats: How much clinical and demographic metadata was included differed by source and by participant, and the metadata was provided uncurated.

TCRbeta CDR3 regions were amplified from genomic DNA using the immunoSEQ Assay, a bias-controlled multiplex PCR. The original methods were these. The number of nucleated cells in each sample was estimated by amplification of reference gene primers within the assay. To quantify the absolute abundance of each unique TCRbeta CDR3 rearrangement, sequence reads were collapsed and filtered. For each sample, productive Simpson clonality was calculated as the square root of Simpson's diversity index across productive rearrangements. Not all clones reach the TCRdb copy of this immuneACCESS table, which keeps in-frame sequences only. Checked studies attribute under half of the gap to unresolved V genes and leave the rest unexplained. The V and J calls and clone size were taken over from that table, and D and trimming were inferred from the DNA. This sample gives approximately 79,000 clones in total; approximately 80% of them show up just once. The ten largest clones take up roughly 13% of the sample.

One collaborating source in Seattle enrolled patients during active infection and followed them longitudinally through the course of disease. Each collaborating institution followed its own protocols to collect whole blood in K2EDTA tubes. For TCRbeta analysis, collaborator samples were shipped as frozen whole blood, as isolated PBMCs, or as DNA extracted from either sample type. The clonotype was recovered from a man in his fifties or sixties with COVID-19, enrolled during active disease. The sample consisted of peripheral blood. Rearrangement joined TRBV5-4 to TRBJ2-1, with TRBD2 as a weak D call on 6 bases. The DNA sequence reads TGTGCCAGCAGCTTGGCGGGAGAAACTAACGAGCAGTTCTTC. The resulting protein is CASSLAGETNEQFF.